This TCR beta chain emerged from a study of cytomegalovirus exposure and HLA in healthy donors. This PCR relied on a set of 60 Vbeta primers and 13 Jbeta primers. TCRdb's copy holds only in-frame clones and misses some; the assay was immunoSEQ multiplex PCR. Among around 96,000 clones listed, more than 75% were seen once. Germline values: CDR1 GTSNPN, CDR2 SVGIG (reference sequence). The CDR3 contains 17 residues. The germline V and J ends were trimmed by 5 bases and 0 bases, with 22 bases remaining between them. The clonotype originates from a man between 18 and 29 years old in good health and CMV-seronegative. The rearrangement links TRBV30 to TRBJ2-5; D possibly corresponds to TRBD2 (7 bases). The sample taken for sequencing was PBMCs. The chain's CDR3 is CAWYGAGGGSNQETQYF. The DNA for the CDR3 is TGTGCCTGGTACGGGGCTGGCGGGGGCTCAAACCAAGAGACCCAGTACTTC. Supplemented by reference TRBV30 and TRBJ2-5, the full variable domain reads SQTIHQWPATLVQPVGSPLSLECTVEGTSNPNLYWYRQAAGRGLQLLFYSVGIGQISSEVPQNLSASRPQDRQFILSSKKLLLSDSGFYLCAWYGAGGGSNQETQYFGPGTRLLVL.